The count of the clone carrying this T cell receptor (beta chain) is one. The data were obtained in a study of control samples from healthy donors and cancer patients. Trimming took 2 bases from V and 2 from J, leaving 14 bases between them. The germline V gene encodes CDR1 SGDLS and CDR2 YYNGEE. This CDR3 comprises 16 residues. Assay: immunoSEQ multiplex PCR; the TCRdb copy retains only in-frame clones and omits some. Of around 68,000 clones detected, about 80% appear once; the ten largest clones hold less than 15%. This chain links TRBV9 with TRBJ1-3, with a possible D match to TRBD1 (5 bases). The sample consisted of blood. The TCR originated in a middle-aged man in good health. The CDR3 reads CASSVQTSGPGNTIYF. In nucleotides, the CDR3 is TGTGCCAGCAGCGTTCAGACCTCAGGGCCTGGAAACACCATATATTTT.